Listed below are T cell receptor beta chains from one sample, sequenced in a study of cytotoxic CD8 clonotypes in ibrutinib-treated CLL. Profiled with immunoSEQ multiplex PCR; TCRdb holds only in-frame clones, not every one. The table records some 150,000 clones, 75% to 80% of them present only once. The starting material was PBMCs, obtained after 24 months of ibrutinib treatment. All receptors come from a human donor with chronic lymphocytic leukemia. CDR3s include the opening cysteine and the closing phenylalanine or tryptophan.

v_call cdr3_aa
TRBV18 CASSPGTVSYEQYF
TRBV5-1 CASSPSTGNGETQYF
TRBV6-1 CASRGWWVPQETQYF
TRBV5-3 CARSFAGESSYEQYF
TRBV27 CASSPLGQAAEAFF
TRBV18 CASSPGTPYGYTF
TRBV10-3 CAIGTSGSEQYF
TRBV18 CASSPGQGGGYTF
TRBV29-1 CSVQGADEKLFF
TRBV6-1 CASSESGGRPEQYF
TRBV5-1 CASSLPGSSGANVLTF
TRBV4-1 CASSQAHLTYEQYF
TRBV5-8 CASSPRDSSDSNQPQHF
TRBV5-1 CASSLGGPGELFF
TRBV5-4 CASSLGSSGSYNEQFF
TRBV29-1 CSVTPADTQYF
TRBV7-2 CASRGLAFEQYF
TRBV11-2 CASSLGGGQSSYNEQFF
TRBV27 CASSTLAGPEFF
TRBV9 CASSVGLAGGRSSYNEQFF
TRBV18 CASSPGTANTGELFF
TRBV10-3 CATTSSLETQYF
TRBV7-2 CASSPAWGGEQYF
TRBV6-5 CASSSRGRGATEAFF
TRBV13 CASSLGGGGSEQYF
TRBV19 CASSIAGGFGNQPQHF
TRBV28 CASSFGPGGELFF
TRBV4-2 CASSQAGNQETQYF
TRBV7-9 CASTPNTDTQYF
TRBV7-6 CASSLAYRDTGELFF
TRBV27 CASRGGSTYEQYF
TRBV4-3 CASSQVWGQGVEKLFF
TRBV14 CASSRVSGRNTGELFF
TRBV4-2 CASSLQWGETIYYEQYF
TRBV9 CASSVEEGPYEQYF
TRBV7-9 CASSSFTGNTIYF
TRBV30 CAWSRGDRGPDTQYF
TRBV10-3 CAISWGAASYGYTF
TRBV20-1 CSARGTYEQYF
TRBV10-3 CAISEAGDQTDTQYF
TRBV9 CASSRRGANEKLFF
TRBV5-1 CASSLGQGAYGYTF